The 4 T cell receptor beta chains reported below all come from one sample, sequenced in a study of cytomegalovirus exposure and HLA in healthy donors. Amplification used 60 Vbeta primers and 13 Jbeta primers. Data came from immunoSEQ multiplex PCR; TCRdb stores just in-frame clones and leaves some out. The sample holds around 140,000 clones, around 65% seen once. Sequences were obtained from PBMCs. Every receptor here comes from a male donor in good health and CMV-seronegative.

This clone was seen only a few times. The chain employs TRBV5-4 and TRBJ1-3; D perhaps matches TRBD1 (6 bases). Trimming took off 3 bases at V and 0 bases at J, with 16 bases between the two ends. Germline V CDR1 and CDR2: SGHNT, YYREEE (reference sequence). This CDR3 region has 17 residues. The CDR3 bases are TGTGCCAGCAGCTACCAGCGCCGACAGGTCTCTGGAAACACCATATATTTT. Translating gives CASSYQRRQVSGNTIYF. Supplemented by reference TRBV5-4 and TRBJ1-3, the full variable domain reads ETGVTQSPTHLIKTRGQQVTLRCSSQSGHNTVSWYQQALGQGPQFIFQYYREEENGRGNFPPRFSGLQFPNYSSELNVNALELDDSALYLCASSYQRRQVSGNTIYFGEGSWLTVV.

The chain couples TRBV7-2 to TRBJ2-1, with D unclear. Germline values: CDR1 SGHTA, CDR2 FQGNSA. CDR3 length: 13 amino acids. V lost 5 bases to trimming and J lost 7 bases, with 12 bases between them. CDR3 protein: CASSLILGNEQFF. The CDR3 DNA reads TGTGCCAGCAGCCTCATTCTCGGGAATGAGCAGTTCTTC.

About this clone itself: This may be a read error, as it is one base from a much larger clone. The chain combines TRBV10-3 with TRBJ1-1, with TRBD1 identical over 9 bases. V gave up 10 bases and J gave up 1 base; unmatched junction bases: 4. Germline V lookup: CDR1 ENHRY, CDR2 SYGVKD. The CDR3 loop spans 13 amino acids. CDR3 sequence: CATRGQGNTEAFF. CDR3 DNA sequence: TGTGCCACCAGGGGACAGGGGAACACTGAAGCTTTCTTT.

J is TRBJ2-1 and V is TRBV9, with 7 bases fitting TRBD1. V was pared by 3 bases and J by 0 bases, with 3 bases of the junction left unmatched. Germline CDR1 SGDLS, CDR2 YYNGEE. CDR3 length equals 15 residues. CDR3 sequence (DNA): TGTGCCAGCAGCGAGACAGGGAGCTCCTACAATGAGCAGTTCTTC. Its protein is CASSETGSSYNEQFF.